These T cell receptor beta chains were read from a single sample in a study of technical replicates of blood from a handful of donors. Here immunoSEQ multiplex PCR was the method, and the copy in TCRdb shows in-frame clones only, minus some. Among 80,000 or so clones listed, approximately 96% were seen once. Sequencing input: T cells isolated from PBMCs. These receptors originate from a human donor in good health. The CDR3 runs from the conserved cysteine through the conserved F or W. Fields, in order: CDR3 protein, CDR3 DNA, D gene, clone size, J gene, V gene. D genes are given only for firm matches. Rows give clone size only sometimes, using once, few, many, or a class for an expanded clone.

CDR3aa: CASSPSGTNTGELFF
CDR3nt: TGTGCCAGCAGCCCTAGCGGGACGAACACCGGGGAGCTGTTTTTT
d_gene: TRBD2
abundance: NA
j_gene: TRBJ2-2
v_gene: TRBV9

CDR3aa: CATSRREGGTEAFF
CDR3nt: TGTGCCACCAGCAGGAGGGAGGGTGGGACTGAAGCTTTCTTT
d_gene: NA
abundance: NA
j_gene: TRBJ1-1
v_gene: TRBV15

CDR3aa: CASSFEGHIGETQYF
CDR3nt: TGTGCCAGCAGTTTTGAGGGTCATATTGGCGAGACCCAGTACTTC
d_gene: NA
abundance: NA
j_gene: TRBJ2-5
v_gene: TRBV27

CDR3aa: CASSPMARDSYGYTF
CDR3nt: TGTGCCAGCTCACCTATGGCCCGGGACAGCTATGGCTACACCTTC
d_gene: TRBD1
abundance: NA
j_gene: TRBJ1-2
v_gene: TRBV18

CDR3aa: CASSWGTGNQPQHF
CDR3nt: TGTGCCAGCAGTTGGGGGACAGGCAATCAGCCCCAGCATTTT
d_gene: TRBD1
abundance: NA
j_gene: TRBJ1-5
v_gene: TRBV27

CDR3aa: CASSEWTGGVQPQHF
CDR3nt: TGTGCCAGCAGTGAATGGACAGGGGGTGTTCAGCCCCAGCATTTT
d_gene: TRBD1
abundance: NA
j_gene: TRBJ1-5
v_gene: TRBV2

CDR3aa: CASSPQAGRYTGELFF
CDR3nt: TGTGCCAGCTCACCCCAAGCGGGACGATACACCGGGGAGCTGTTTTTT
d_gene: TRBD2
abundance: NA
j_gene: TRBJ2-2
v_gene: TRBV18

CDR3aa: CASSELRGQPQHF
CDR3nt: TGCGCCAGCAGTGAGTTAAGGGGCCAGCCCCAGCATTTT
d_gene: NA
abundance: once
j_gene: TRBJ1-5
v_gene: TRBV10-1

CDR3aa: CASRLRQGVTFWNTEAFF
CDR3nt: TGCGCCAGCAGGCTACGACAGGGAGTAACTTTCTGGAACACTGAAGCTTTCTTT
d_gene: TRBD1
abundance: NA
j_gene: TRBJ1-1
v_gene: TRBV5-1

CDR3aa: CAWSARATGELFF
CDR3nt: TGTGCCTGGAGTGCGAGGGCGACCGGGGAGCTGTTTTTT
d_gene: NA
abundance: NA
j_gene: TRBJ2-2
v_gene: TRBV30

CDR3aa: CASRETGGREQYF
CDR3nt: TGTGCCAGCAGGGAGACAGGGGGCAGAGAGCAGTACTTC
d_gene: TRBD1
abundance: NA
j_gene: TRBJ2-7
v_gene: TRBV27

CDR3aa: CASSVAASAYNEQFF
CDR3nt: TGTGCCAGCAGCGTAGCGGCTAGCGCCTACAATGAGCAGTTCTTC
d_gene: NA
abundance: NA
j_gene: TRBJ2-1
v_gene: TRBV9

CDR3aa: CSAEDITYTDTQYF
CDR3nt: TGCAGCGCTGAGGACATAACTTACACAGATACGCAGTATTTT
d_gene: NA
abundance: NA
j_gene: TRBJ2-3
v_gene: TRBV29-1

CDR3aa: CAISGQGAKGNTIYF
CDR3nt: TGTGCCATCAGCGGACAGGGGGCAAAAGGAAACACCATATATTTT
d_gene: TRBD1
abundance: NA
j_gene: TRBJ1-3
v_gene: TRBV10-3

CDR3aa: CASRDRGNQPQHF
CDR3nt: TGTGCCAGCCGCGACAGGGGAAATCAGCCCCAGCATTTT
d_gene: TRBD1
abundance: NA
j_gene: TRBJ1-5
v_gene: TRBV27

CDR3aa: CASSLGPDYYTEAFF
CDR3nt: TGTGCCAGCAGCTTGGGGCCAGACTATTACACTGAAGCTTTCTTT
d_gene: NA
abundance: NA
j_gene: TRBJ1-1
v_gene: TRBV5-6

CDR3aa: CASSGASGRAGELFF
CDR3nt: TGTGCCAGCAGTGGGGCTAGCGGGAGAGCGGGGGAGCTGTTTTTT
d_gene: TRBD2
abundance: NA
j_gene: TRBJ2-2
v_gene: TRBV2

CDR3aa: CASSVGPLGGTYTDTQYF
CDR3nt: TGTGCCAGCAGCGTAGGTCCTCTCGGCGGGACCTACACAGATACGCAGTATTTT
d_gene: NA
abundance: NA
j_gene: TRBJ2-3
v_gene: TRBV9

CDR3aa: CASSLLNQDRAYEQYF
CDR3nt: TGTGCCAGCTCACTATTAAACCAGGACAGAGCCTACGAGCAGTACTTC
d_gene: NA
abundance: NA
j_gene: TRBJ2-7
v_gene: TRBV18

CDR3aa: CSAPLSYEQYF
CDR3nt: TGCAGTGCTCCCCTATCCTACGAGCAGTACTTC
d_gene: NA
abundance: NA
j_gene: TRBJ2-7
v_gene: TRBV20-1

CDR3aa: CASSLHLAPEQFF
CDR3nt: TGTGCCAGCAGTCTACACCTAGCTCCTGAGCAGTTCTTC
d_gene: NA
abundance: NA
j_gene: TRBJ2-1
v_gene: TRBV27